Shown below are 7 T cell receptor beta chains from a single sample sequenced in a study of shared clonotypes between healthy human individuals. This table comes from immunoSEQ multiplex PCR, and its TCRdb copy is limited to in-frame clones, with some not included. The sample yields more than 2,000,000 clones, roughly 92% seen once. The source material was naive CD4+ T cells sorted from blood. Subset of the sample: CD45RA+ positively selected. The source of these receptors is a man between 18 and 29 years old in good health.

J is TRBJ2-3 and V is TRBV25-1; D not resolved. This CDR3 region has 13 residues. Deletions cut 6 bases from V and 0 bases from J, with 7 bases between. Germline V lookup: CDR1 MGHDK, CDR2 SYGVNS. The CDR3 bases are TGTGCCAGCAGCCTTACTAGCACAGATACGCAGTATTTT. This sequence encodes CASSLTSTDTQYF.

V gene TRBV18 combines with J gene TRBJ1-1; D uncertain. V lost 4 bases and J lost 1, with 4 bases in between. CDR1 KGHSH and CDR2 LQKENI come from the germline V gene. This CDR3 has 12 residues. The CDR3 DNA sequence: TGTGCCAGCTCACAAACGAACACTGAAGCTTTCTTT. As protein: CASSQTNTEAFF.

The CDR3 here is CASSVGPEATEAFF. The CDR3 DNA reads TGTGCCAGCAGCGTAGGGCCAGAGGCCACTGAAGCTTTCTTT. The V gene is TRBV9, the J gene TRBJ1-1; D gene uncertain. V lost 0 bases to trimming and J lost 4 bases, with 10 bases between them. In germline, CDR1 is SGDLS, CDR2 YYNGEE. The CDR3 runs 14 residues. Drawing the rest from reference TRBV9 and TRBJ1-1, the complete variable domain is DSGVTQTPKHLITATGQRVTLRCSPRSGDLSVYWYQQSLDQGLQFLIQYYNGEERAKGNILERFSAQQFPDLHSELNLSSLELGDSALYFCASSVGPEATEAFFGQGTRLTVV.

The chain uses TRBV28 and TRBJ2-3, with 14 positions matching TRBD2. With V trimmed by 4 bases and J by 2 bases, 23 bases remained unmatched. The germline V gene encodes CDR1 MDHEN and CDR2 SYDVKM. The CDR3 has 23 residues. The CDR3 DNA follows: TGTGCCAGCAGTTCACCCCAGATCCTGGGACTAGCGGGGGAGAAAAAAGACACAGATACGCAGTATTTT. Amino acid sequence: CASSSPQILGLAGEKKDTDTQYF.

This clone appeared a single time. The chain has TRBV5-6 and TRBJ1-6; maybe TRBD1 (5 bases). Between the trimmed V and J ends, which lost 3 bases and 7 bases, there was a span of 8 bases. The germline V gene has CDR1 SGHDT and CDR2 YYEEEE. The CDR3 loop spans 13 amino acids. The CDR3 reads CASSWDLNSPLHF. The CDR3, as DNA: TGTGCCAGCAGCTGGGACCTAAATTCACCCCTCCACTTT.

The rearrangement links TRBV6-5 to TRBJ2-1; 7 nucleotides align to TRBD2. Germline V CDR1 and CDR2: MNHEY, SVGAGI. This CDR3 is 16 amino acids long. With V trimmed by 3 bases and J by 4 bases, 9 bases remained unmatched. The CDR3 sequence: CASSYGTGLVYNEQFF. CDR3 in DNA: TGTGCCAGCAGTTATGGAACTGGACTAGTGTACAATGAGCAGTTCTTC.

The chain links TRBV9 to TRBJ2-3, with unresolved D. The CDR3 covers 14 residues. The germline V gene encodes CDR1 SGDLS and CDR2 YYNGEE. The ends were cut back, 0 bases at V and 2 bases at J, with 7 bases in the middle. CDR3 region: CASSVASFTDTQYF. CDR3 nucleotides: TGTGCCAGCAGCGTAGCGTCATTCACAGATACGCAGTATTTT.